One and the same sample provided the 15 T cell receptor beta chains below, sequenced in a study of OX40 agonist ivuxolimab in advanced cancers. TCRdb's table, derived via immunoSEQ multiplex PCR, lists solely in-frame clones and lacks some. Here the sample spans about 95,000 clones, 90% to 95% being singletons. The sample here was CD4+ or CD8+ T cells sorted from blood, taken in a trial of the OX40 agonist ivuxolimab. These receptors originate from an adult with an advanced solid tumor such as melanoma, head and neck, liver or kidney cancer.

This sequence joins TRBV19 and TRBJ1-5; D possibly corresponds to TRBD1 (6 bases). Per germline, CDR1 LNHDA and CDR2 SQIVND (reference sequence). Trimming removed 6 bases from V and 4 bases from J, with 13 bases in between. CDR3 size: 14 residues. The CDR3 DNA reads TGTGCCAGTAGAAGAACAGGGATTAATCAGCCCCAGCATTTT. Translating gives CASRRTGINQPQHF.

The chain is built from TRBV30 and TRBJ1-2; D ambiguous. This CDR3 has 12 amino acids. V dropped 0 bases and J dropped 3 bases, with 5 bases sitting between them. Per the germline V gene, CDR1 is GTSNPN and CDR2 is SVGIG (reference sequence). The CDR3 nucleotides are TGTGCCTGGAGTGTATCCGACTATGGCTACACCTTC. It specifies CAWSVSDYGYTF. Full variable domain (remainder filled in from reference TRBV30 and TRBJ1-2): SQTIHQWPATLVQPVGSPLSLECTVEGTSNPNLYWYRQAAGRGLQLLFYSVGIGQISSEVPQNLSASRPQDRQFILSSKKLLLSDSGFYLCAWSVSDYGYTFGSGTRLTVV.

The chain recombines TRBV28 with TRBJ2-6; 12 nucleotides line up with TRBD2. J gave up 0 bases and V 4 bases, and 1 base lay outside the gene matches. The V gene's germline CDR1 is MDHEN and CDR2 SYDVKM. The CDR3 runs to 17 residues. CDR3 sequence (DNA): TGTGCCAGCAGTTCGACTAGCGGGGGCTCTGGGGCCAACGTCCTGACTTTC. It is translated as CASSSTSGGSGANVLTF.

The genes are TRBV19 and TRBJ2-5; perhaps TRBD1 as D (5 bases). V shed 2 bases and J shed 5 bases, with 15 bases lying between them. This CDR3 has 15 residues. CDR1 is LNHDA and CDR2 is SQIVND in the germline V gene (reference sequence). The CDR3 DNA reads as TGTGCCAGTAGTATAACGCAGGGTATGGGTGAGACCCAGTACTTC. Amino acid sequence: CASSITQGMGETQYF.

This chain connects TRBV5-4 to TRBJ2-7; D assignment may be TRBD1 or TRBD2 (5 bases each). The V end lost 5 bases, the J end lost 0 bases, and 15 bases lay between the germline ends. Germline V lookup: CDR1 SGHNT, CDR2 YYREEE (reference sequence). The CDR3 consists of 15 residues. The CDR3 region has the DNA TGTGCCAGCAGACCCGGGACGCAAAACTCCTACGAGCAGTACTTC. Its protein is CASRPGTQNSYEQYF.

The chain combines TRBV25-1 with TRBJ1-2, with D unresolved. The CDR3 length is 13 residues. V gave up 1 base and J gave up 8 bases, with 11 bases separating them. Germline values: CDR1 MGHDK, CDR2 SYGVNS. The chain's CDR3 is CASSECGSCGYTF. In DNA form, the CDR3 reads TGTGCCAGCAGTGAATGTGGGTCTTGCGGCTACACCTTC.

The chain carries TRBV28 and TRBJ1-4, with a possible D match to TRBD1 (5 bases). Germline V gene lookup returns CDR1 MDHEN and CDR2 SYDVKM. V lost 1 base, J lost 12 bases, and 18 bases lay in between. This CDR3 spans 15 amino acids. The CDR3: CASSLFRKGRVELFF. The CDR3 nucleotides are TGTGCCAGCAGTTTATTCAGGAAGGGGAGAGTAGAACTGTTTTTT. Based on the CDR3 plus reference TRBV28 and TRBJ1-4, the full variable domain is DVKVTQSSRYLVKRTGEKVFLECVQDMDHENMFWYRQDPGLGLRLIYFSYDVKMKEKGDIPEGYSVSREKKERFSLILESASTNQTSMYLCASSLFRKGRVELFFGSGTQLSVL.

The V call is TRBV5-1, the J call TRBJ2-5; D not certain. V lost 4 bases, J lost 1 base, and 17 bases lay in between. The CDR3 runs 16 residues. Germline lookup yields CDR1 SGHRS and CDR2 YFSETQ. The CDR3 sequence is CASSLVPPGLQETQYF. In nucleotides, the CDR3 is TGCGCCAGCAGCCTTGTACCCCCGGGCCTCCAAGAGACCCAGTACTTC.

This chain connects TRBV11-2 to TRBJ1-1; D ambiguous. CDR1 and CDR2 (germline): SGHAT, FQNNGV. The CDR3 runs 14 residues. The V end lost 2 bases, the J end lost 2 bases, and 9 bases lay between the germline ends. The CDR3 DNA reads TGTGCCAGCAGCTTAACTTCGGCCAACACTGAAGCTTTCTTT. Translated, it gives CASSLTSANTEAFF.

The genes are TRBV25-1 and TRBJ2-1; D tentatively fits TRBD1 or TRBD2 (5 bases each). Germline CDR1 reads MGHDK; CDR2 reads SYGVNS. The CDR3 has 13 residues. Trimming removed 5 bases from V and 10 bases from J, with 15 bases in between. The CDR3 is CASSKGPSGEQFF. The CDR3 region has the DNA TGTGCCAGCAGTAAGGGACCCTCGGGGGAGCAGTTCTTC.

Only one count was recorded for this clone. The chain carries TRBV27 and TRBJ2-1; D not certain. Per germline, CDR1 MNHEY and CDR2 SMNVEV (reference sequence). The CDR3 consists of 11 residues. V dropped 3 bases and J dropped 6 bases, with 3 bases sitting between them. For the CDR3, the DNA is TGTGCCAGCAGTTTTATCAATGAGCAGTTCTTC. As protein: CASSFINEQFF.

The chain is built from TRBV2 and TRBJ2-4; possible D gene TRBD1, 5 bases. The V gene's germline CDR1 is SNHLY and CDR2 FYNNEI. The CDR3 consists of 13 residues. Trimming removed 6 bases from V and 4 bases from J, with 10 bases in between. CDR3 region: CASSPGSKNIQYF. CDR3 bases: TGTGCCAGCAGCCCAGGGTCTAAAAACATTCAGTACTTC.

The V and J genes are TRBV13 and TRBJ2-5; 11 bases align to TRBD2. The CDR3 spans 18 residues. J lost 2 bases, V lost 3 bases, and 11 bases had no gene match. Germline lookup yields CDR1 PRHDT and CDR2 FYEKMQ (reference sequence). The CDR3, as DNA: TGTGCCAGCAGCTTGTCCAAGACTAGCGGGACTGGGCAAGAGACCCAGTACTTC. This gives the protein CASSLSKTSGTGQETQYF.

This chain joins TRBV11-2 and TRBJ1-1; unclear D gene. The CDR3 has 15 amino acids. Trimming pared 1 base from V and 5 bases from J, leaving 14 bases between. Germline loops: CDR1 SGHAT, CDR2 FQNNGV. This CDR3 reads CASSLVPQTGTEAFF. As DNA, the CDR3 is TGTGCCAGCAGCTTAGTGCCTCAGACGGGAACTGAAGCTTTCTTT.

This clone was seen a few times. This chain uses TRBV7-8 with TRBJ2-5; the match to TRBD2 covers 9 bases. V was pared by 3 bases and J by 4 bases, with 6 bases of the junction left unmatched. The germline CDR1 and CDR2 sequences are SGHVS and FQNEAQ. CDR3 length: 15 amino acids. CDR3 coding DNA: TGTGCCAGCAGCTTGGGGCTAGCGGGAACAGAGACCCAGTACTTC. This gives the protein CASSLGLAGTETQYF.